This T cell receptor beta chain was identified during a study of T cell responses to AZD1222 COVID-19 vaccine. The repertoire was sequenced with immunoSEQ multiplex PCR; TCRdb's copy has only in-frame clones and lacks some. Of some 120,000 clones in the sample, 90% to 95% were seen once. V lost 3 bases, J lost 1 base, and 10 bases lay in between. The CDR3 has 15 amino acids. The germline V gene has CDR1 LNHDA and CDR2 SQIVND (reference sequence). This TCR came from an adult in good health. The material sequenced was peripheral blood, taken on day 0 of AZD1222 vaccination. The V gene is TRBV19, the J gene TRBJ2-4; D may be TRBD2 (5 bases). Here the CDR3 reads CASSMVAMAKNIQYF. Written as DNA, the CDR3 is TGTGCCAGTAGTATGGTAGCGATGGCCAAAAACATTCAGTACTTC.